This T cell receptor (beta chain) derives from a study of T cell changes during pregnancy in multiple sclerosis. Trimming pared 4 bases from V and 4 bases from J, leaving 5 bases between. This CDR3 contains 12 residues. Per the germline V gene, CDR1 is SNHLY and CDR2 is FYNNEI. This clone was detected a few times. TCRdb's copy holds only in-frame clones and misses some; the assay was immunoSEQ multiplex PCR. The table lists 85,000 to 100,000 clones, more than 85% of them singletons. This chain joins TRBV2 and TRBJ1-3; a weak D match, TRBD1 (5 bases). The source of this sequence is a female donor with multiple sclerosis, enrolled in a pregnancy study. Sequenced material: peripheral blood, taken in the first trimester of pregnancy. In DNA form, the CDR3 reads TGTGCCAGCAGTGGACAGGGAAACACCATATATTTT. Encoded protein: CASSGQGNTIYF.